Described below is a single TCR beta chain sequence and its context. A read error may explain this, as a much larger clone is one base away. The entry originates in a study of T cells in Graves' hyperthyroidism and ophthalmopathy. Deletions cut 8 bases from V and 0 bases from J, with 10 bases between. The CDR3 has 13 amino acids. The hyperthyroidism was newly diagnosed and had lasted under 2 months; the patients were aged 18 to 65. Uncontrolled infections, other autoimmune diseases, pregnancy or lactation led to exclusion of patients. Researchers amplified the TCR beta CDR3 regions from RNA transcripts. HTBI primers were used for first-round RT-PCR of the TCR CDR3. TCRdb reprocessed the multiplex PCR reads via MiXCR and lists one record per CDR3 protein. There are roughly 700,000 distinct CDR3 sequences in the sample; about 35% occur only once, and around 31% lies in the top ten.

The chain recombines TRBV12-3 or TRBV12-4 with TRBJ1-1; unclear D gene. Sequenced input: blood. The TCR was taken from a woman between 40 and 55 years old with Graves' hyperthyroidism. This CDR3 reads CASRRYLNTEAFF. CDR3 coding DNA: TGTGCCAGCCGCAGGTATTTGAACACTGAAGCTTTCTTT.